Here is one T cell receptor (beta chain) with its context. This entry is derived from a study of shared T cell receptors in the human thymus. There are 14 residues in the CDR3. Trimming left V 4 bases short and J 7 bases short, with 14 bases between. CDR1 SNHLY and CDR2 FYNNEI come from the germline V gene. Produced via immunoSEQ multiplex PCR; TCRdb's table is partial and in-frame only. This sample has just under 550,000 clones, with 70% to 80% found just once. The same sample was also studied in work on human thymus T cells. From that study: Corrective cardiac operations yielded the resected thymus tissue.

This chain links TRBV2 with TRBJ2-1; a weak D match, TRBD2 (5 bases). Source material: thymocytes. The sequence came from a boy under two years old with a congenital heart defect. The CDR3 nucleotides are TGTGCCAGCAGTGGGTGGCCCCGAGGGAATGAGCAGTTCTTC. Translated: CASSGWPRGNEQFF.